This TCR beta chain was profiled in a study of PD-L1 blockade in urothelial cancer. In the study overall: The researchers analyzed blood 3 weeks (second dose) and 6 weeks after treatment start. The study's findings and limits: In blood at 3 weeks, tumor-associated clones expanded more among patients with durable benefit.

J was trimmed by 5 bases and V by 5 bases; bases with no gene match: 6. The CDR3 spans 15 residues. Germline V gene sequence: CDR1 MNHEY, CDR2 SVGAGI. Of note for this clone: Its antigen is still unknown.

Time point indicated: pretreatment peripheral blood. Each patient's cancer was a locally advanced or metastatic urothelial carcinoma. Measured with immunoSEQ multiplex PCR; TCRdb has only the in-frame clones, and not every one. Of some 89,000 clones in the sample, roughly 84% were seen once. The TCR was taken from a man in his sixties with urothelial cancer. Material: PBMCs, obtained around atezolizumab (anti-PD-L1) treatment. This rearrangement joins TRBV6-5 to TRBJ2-5; TRBD2 matches 12 bases. The CDR3 reads CASSNRLAGVETQYF. Here the CDR3 DNA reads TGTGCCAGCAGTAACAGACTAGCGGGAGTGGAGACCCAGTACTTC.